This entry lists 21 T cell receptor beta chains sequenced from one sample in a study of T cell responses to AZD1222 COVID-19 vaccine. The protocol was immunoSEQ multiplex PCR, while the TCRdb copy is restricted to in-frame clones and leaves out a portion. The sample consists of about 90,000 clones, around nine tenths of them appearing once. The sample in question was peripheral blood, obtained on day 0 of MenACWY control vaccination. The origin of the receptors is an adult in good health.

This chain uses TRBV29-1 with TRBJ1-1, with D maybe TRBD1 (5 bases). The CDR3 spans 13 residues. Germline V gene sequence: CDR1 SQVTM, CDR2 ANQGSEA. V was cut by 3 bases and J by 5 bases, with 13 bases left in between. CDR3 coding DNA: TGCAGCGTTGATAGCCAGGGTGGAACTGAAGCTTTCTTT. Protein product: CSVDSQGGTEAFF.

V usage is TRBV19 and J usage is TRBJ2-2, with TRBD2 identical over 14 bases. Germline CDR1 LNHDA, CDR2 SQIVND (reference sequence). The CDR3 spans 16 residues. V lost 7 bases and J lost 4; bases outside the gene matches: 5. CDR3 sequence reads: CASKGLAGEGTGELFF. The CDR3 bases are TGTGCCAGTAAGGGACTAGCGGGAGAGGGCACCGGGGAGCTGTTTTTT.

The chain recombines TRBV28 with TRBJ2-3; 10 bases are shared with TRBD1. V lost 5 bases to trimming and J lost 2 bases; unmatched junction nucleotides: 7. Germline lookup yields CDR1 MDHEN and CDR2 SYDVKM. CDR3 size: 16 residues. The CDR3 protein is CASSDPGQGPTDTQYF. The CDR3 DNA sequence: TGTGCCAGCAGTGATCCGGGACAGGGGCCCACAGATACGCAGTATTTT.

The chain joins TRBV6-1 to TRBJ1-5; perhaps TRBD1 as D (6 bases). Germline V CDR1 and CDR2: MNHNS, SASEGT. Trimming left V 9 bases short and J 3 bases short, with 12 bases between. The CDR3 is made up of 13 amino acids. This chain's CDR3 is CASGQSFNQPQHF. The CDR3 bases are TGTGCCAGTGGACAGTCCTTCAATCAGCCCCAGCATTTT.

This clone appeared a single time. The DNA for the CDR3 is TGTGTTTCCGGGACACCCTACTACGAGCAGTACTTC. Translated: CVSGTPYYEQYF. The gene calls are TRBV28 and TRBJ2-7; a possible D gene is TRBD1 (6 bases). The germline V gene encodes CDR1 MDHEN and CDR2 SYDVKM. This CDR3 is built from 12 residues.

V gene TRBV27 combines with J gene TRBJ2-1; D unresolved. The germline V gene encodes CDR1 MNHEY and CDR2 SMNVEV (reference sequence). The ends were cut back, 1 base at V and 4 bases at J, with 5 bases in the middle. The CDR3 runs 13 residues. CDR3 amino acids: CASSLLEYNEQFF. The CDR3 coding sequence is TGTGCCAGCAGTTTATTGGAATACAATGAGCAGTTCTTC.

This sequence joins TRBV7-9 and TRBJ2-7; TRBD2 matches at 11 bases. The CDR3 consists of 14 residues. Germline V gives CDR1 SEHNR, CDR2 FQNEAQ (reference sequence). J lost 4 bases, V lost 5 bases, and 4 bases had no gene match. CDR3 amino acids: CASSLTSGSYEQYF. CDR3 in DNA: TGTGCCAGCAGCCTAACTAGCGGGAGTTACGAGCAGTACTTC.

CDR3 nucleotides: TGTGCCAGCAGGGACAGGGTCGATGAGCAGTTCTTC. This encodes CASRDRVDEQFF. The rearrangement joins TRBV27 to TRBJ2-1, with 8 bases identical to TRBD1. J lost 8 bases, V lost 6 bases, and 3 bases had no gene match. Germline V gene data show CDR1 as MNHEY and CDR2 as SMNVEV (reference sequence). The CDR3 sequence is 12 residues long.

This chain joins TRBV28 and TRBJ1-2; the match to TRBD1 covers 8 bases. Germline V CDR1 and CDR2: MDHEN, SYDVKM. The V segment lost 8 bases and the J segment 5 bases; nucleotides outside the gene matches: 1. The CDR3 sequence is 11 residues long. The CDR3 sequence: CASYRGYGYTF. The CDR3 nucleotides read TGTGCCAGCTACAGGGGGTATGGCTACACCTTC.

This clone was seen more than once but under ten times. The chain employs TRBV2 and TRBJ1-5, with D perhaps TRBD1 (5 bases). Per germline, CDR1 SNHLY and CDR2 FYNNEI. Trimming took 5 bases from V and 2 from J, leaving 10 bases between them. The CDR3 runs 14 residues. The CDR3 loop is CASSSRGGNQPQHF. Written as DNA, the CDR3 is TGTGCCAGCAGTTCCCGGGGGGGCAATCAGCCCCAGCATTTT.

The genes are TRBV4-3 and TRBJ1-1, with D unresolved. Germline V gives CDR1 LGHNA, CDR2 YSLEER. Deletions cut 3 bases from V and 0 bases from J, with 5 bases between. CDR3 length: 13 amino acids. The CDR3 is CASSHALNTEAFF. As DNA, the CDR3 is TGCGCCAGCAGCCATGCTTTGAACACTGAAGCTTTCTTT.

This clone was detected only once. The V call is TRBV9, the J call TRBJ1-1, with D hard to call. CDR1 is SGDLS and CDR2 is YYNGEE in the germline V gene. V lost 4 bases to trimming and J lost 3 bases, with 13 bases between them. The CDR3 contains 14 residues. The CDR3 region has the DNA TGTGCCAGCAGCCCGGATTATGGGGACACTGAAGCTTTCTTT. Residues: CASSPDYGDTEAFF.

In DNA form, the CDR3 reads TGCAGCGCGGGACGCGTCACTAGCACAGATACGCAGTATTTT. Amino acid sequence: CSAGRVTSTDTQYF. This sequence joins TRBV29-1 and TRBJ2-3; either TRBD1 or TRBD2 may supply D (5 bases each). The CDR3 totals 14 residues. V was shortened by 7 bases and J by 0 bases, with 14 bases between the two germline ends. The germline CDR1 and CDR2 sequences are SQVTM and ANQGSEA.

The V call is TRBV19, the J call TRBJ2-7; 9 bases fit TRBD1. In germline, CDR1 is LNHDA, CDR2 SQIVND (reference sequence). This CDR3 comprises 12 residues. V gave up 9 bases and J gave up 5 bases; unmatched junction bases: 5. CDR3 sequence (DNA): TGTGCCAGCCAGGGACAGGGAAACGAGCAGTACTTC. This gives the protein CASQGQGNEQYF.

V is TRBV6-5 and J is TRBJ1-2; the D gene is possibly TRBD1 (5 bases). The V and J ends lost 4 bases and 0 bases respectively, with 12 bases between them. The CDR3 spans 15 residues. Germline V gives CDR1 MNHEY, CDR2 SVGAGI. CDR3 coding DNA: TGTGCCAGCAGTTCCCAGGGTATAGCTAACTATGGCTACACCTTC. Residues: CASSSQGIANYGYTF.

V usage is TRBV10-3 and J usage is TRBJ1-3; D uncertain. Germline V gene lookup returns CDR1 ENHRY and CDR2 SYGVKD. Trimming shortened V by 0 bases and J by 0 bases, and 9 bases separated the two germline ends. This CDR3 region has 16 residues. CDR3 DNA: TGTGCCATCAGTGAGTCGGTAGGGAGCTCTGGAAACACCATATATTTT. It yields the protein CAISESVGSSGNTIYF.

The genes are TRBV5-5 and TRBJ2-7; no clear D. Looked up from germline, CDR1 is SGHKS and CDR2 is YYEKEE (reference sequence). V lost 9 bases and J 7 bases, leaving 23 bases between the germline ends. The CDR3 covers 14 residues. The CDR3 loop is CATGPGPGFTEQYF. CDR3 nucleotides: TGTGCCACTGGACCGGGCCCGGGTTTTACGGAGCAGTACTTC.

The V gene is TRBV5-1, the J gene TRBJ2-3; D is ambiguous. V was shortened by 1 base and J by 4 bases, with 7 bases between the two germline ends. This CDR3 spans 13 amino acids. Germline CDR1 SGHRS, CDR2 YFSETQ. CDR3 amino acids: CASSLLRSDTQYF. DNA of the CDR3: TGCGCCAGCAGCTTGTTGCGGTCAGATACGCAGTATTTT. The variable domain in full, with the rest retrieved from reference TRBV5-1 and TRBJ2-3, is KAGVTQTPRYLIKTRGQQVTLSCSPISGHRSVSWYQQTPGQGLQFLFEYFSETQRNKGNFPGRFSGRQFSNSRSEMNVSTLELGDSALYLCASSLLRSDTQYFGPGTRLTVL.

Written as DNA, the CDR3 is TGTGCCAGCAGCTCGTCACCCGGGGACAGTGTGGGTGAAAAACTGTTTTTT. Its protein product is CASSSSPGDSVGEKLFF. J is TRBJ1-4 and V is TRBV7-9, with 7 bases that match TRBD1. The CDR3 has 17 residues. The junction had 15 bases not matched to a gene; V was cut back by 4 bases and J by 7 bases. Germline V gene data show CDR1 as SEHNR and CDR2 as FQNEAQ (reference sequence).

Here the CDR3 DNA reads TGTGCCAGCTCGGGGACCAGCTCCTACAATGAGCAGTTCTTC. Translation gives CASSGTSSYNEQFF. The chain links TRBV18 to TRBJ2-1, with D perhaps being TRBD1 or TRBD2 (5 bases each). Germline V gives CDR1 KGHSH, CDR2 LQKENI. CDR3 length equals 14 residues. Between the trimmed V and J ends, which lost 6 bases and 0 bases, there was a span of 9 bases.

The CDR3 protein is CASRNPWGFWGYTF. Written as DNA, the CDR3 is TGTGCCAGCAGGAACCCTTGGGGTTTTTGGGGCTACACCTTC. The chain recombines TRBV28 with TRBJ1-2; D uncertain. The V and J ends lost 6 bases and 8 bases respectively, with 19 bases between them. Germline V gene data show CDR1 as MDHEN and CDR2 as SYDVKM. CDR3 size: 14 residues.